A selection of T cell receptor beta chains follows, all from one sample in a study of cytomegalovirus exposure and HLA in healthy donors. The assay was immunoSEQ multiplex PCR, and TCRdb's table has in-frame clones only and misses some. This table holds about 130,000 clones, over 75% found once. The sample taken for sequencing was PBMCs. The receptors shown here come from a man aged 25-40 years in good health. The CDR3 runs from the conserved cysteine through the conserved F or W. The D gene is left open where the match is weak.

TRBJ2-2	TRBV14	15	TRBD2	CASRRAGVNTGELFF
TRBJ2-7	TRBV7-2	15	NA	CASSFKGERSYEQYF
NA	TRBV7-2	15	TRBD2	CASSYSGTRGDEQYF
TRBJ2-7	TRBV11-2	18	TRBD2	CASSPPWTSGPSSYEQYF
TRBJ2-1	TRBV27	15	TRBD2	CASVPQLAGVNEQFF
TRBJ2-1	TRBV4-3	13	NA	CASSQLGGNEQFF
NA	TRBV7-9	15	NA	CASSPSTEPGYEQYF
TRBJ2-5	TRBV5-6	11	NA	CASSSGEIQYF
TRBJ2-1	TRBV15	16	TRBD2	CATSRGGVAGDREQFF
TRBJ1-1	TRBV11-2	12	NA	CATRQVRTEAFF
TRBJ2-1	TRBV28	14	TRBD1	CASSLQGVYNEQFF
TRBJ2-7	TRBV28	18	TRBD2	CASTREGAWTSGLYEQYF
TRBJ1-4	TRBV14	15	TRBD1	CASSPRTGSDEKLFF
TRBJ2-1	TRBV18	15	TRBD2	CASSPTASGDNEQFF
TRBJ2-5	TRBV4-1	16	TRBD2	CASSQGGGRPQETQYF
TRBJ2-5	TRBV9	17	NA	CASSVGRAGTTQETQYF
TRBJ2-3	TRBV11-2	13	TRBD2	CASSLGRWGTKYF
TRBJ2-7	TRBV7-2	14	TRBD2	CASSSTSASYEQYF
TRBJ2-1	TRBV10-1	15	TRBD2	CASSEGASGNNEQFF
TRBJ2-7	TRBV9	12	NA	CASSVEGYEQYF
TRBJ2-3	TRBV27	15	NA	CASRVRGDRTDTQYF
TRBJ2-1	TRBV7-2	14	NA	CASSPMGRYNEQFF
TRBJ2-1	TRBV11-3	14	TRBD2	CASSLSGRYNEQFF
TRBJ2-6	TRBV11-2	15	NA	CASSLSGSGANVLTF
TRBJ2-3	TRBV4-3	15	TRBD2	CASSQSLAGTDTQYF
TRBJ2-5	TRBV5-8	14	NA	CASSRPGFGETQYF
TRBJ2-7	TRBV6-1	13	TRBD1	CASRMGQDYEQYF
TRBJ2-5	TRBV27	15	NA	CASRAGTMGAETQYF
TRBJ2-3	TRBV10-3	16	TRBD1	CAISELPGTGADTQYF
TRBJ2-5	TRBV19	14	TRBD1	CASSSGTGEETQYF
TRBJ2-7	TRBV27	14	TRBD2	CASRTRDYDYEQYF
TRBJ1-2	TRBV5-1	13	NA	CASSLLPGAGYTF
TRBJ2-5	TRBV7-9	16	NA	CASSLAGPIDQETQYF
TRBJ2-5	TRBV28	13	NA	CASRPTIQETQYF
TRBJ1-6	TRBV6-1	13	NA	CANSERERSPLHF
TRBJ2-2	TRBV5-5	17	TRBD2	CASSQIAGGSITGELFF
TRBJ2-5	TRBV4-2	15	TRBD2	CASSQDGWEGETQYF
TRBJ2-2	TRBV13	16	TRBD2	CASSLVGSGRTGELFF
TRBJ1-2	TRBV6-5	14	TRBD1	CASSYSDRSYGYTF
TRBJ1-2	TRBV5-6	16	NA	CASSFYTGYLNYGYTF